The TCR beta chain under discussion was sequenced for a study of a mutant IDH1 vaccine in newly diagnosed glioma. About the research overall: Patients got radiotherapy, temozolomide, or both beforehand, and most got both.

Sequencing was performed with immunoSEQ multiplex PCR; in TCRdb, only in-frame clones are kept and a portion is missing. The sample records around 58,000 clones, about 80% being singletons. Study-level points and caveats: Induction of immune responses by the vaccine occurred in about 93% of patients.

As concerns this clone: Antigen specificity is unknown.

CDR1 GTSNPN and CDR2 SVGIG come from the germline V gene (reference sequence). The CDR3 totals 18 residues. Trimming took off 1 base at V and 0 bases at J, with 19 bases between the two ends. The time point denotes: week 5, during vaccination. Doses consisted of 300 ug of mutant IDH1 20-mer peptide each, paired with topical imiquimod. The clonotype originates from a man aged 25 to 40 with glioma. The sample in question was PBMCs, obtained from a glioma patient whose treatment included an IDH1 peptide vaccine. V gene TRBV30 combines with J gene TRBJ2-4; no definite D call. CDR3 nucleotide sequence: TGTGCCTGGAGTGACCAGGCCCCTGAAACACTAGCCAAAAACATTCAGTACTTC. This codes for CAWSDQAPETLAKNIQYF. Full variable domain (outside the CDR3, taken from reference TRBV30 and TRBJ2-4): SQTIHQWPATLVQPVGSPLSLECTVEGTSNPNLYWYRQAAGRGLQLLFYSVGIGQISSEVPQNLSASRPQDRQFILSSKKLLLSDSGFYLCAWSDQAPETLAKNIQYFGAGTRLSVL.